The rows below give T cell receptor beta chains drawn from one sample of a study of T cells after yellow fever vaccination. TCRdb processed the 5' RACE reads anew with MiXCR; each CDR3 protein has one entry. The data show 300,000 to 400,000 distinct CDR3 sequences, roughly 6.2% seen once. Sequencing used PBMCs, obtained 5 days after the yellow fever booster vaccination. Receptors originate from a man aged 30 to 45 who received the YFV17D yellow fever vaccine. Each CDR3 is given without its conserved first and last residue.

TRBJ1-1,TRBV6-1,ASSEGRGTEAF
TRBJ2-7,TRBV6-5,ASTHLGGGEQY
TRBJ2-2,TRBV5-1,ASSTSPTGSGELF
TRBJ2-7,TRBV7-2,ASSSRLAGGQEQY
TRBJ2-1,TRBV18,ASSYGQKPNEQF
TRBJ1-2,TRBV27,ASRTSSYGYT
TRBJ2-5,TRBV7-9,ASSLETGVQETQY
TRBJ2-7,TRBV3-1,ASSRLAGDYYEQY
TRBJ2-2,TRBV5-5,ASTKTGVPGELF
TRBJ2-2,TRBV5-5,ASSLAYGNTGGLF
TRBJ2-7,TRBV12-3/TRBV12-4,ASGGTGAREQY
TRBJ2-7,TRBV6-1,ASSVFGVYEQY
TRBJ2-1,TRBV7-9,ASSFHKTGTENEQF
TRBJ2-7,TRBV20-1,SARGKESYEQY
TRBJ2-7,TRBV5-1,ASSSTWGSYEQY
TRBJ2-1,TRBV23-1,ASNSASSYNEQF
TRBJ2-7,TRBV20-1,SPKGTYEQY
TRBJ2-5,TRBV5-6,ASTINGGAVTQY
TRBJ2-1,TRBV11-2,ASSYNRGAIQEQF
TRBJ1-1,TRBV6-2/TRBV6-3,ASSYDTEAF
TRBJ2-3,TRBV7-2,ASREVTDTQY
TRBJ1-1,TRBV19,ASSIDFGGVNTEAF
TRBJ2-1,TRBV20-1,SARGFGERGSYNEQF
TRBJ2-3,TRBV10-2,ASSEPGLNLNTQY
TRBJ2-5,TRBV12-3/TRBV12-4,ASSSSSETQY
TRBJ2-3,TRBV30,AWSGYGTSGIYTQY
TRBJ2-6,TRBV24-1,ATSEPGPGANVLT
TRBJ2-3,TRBV7-9,ASSPGTTGGATDTQY
TRBJ2-2,TRBV20-1,SVRGPNTGELF
TRBJ2-3,TRBV10-3,AISVGKGGLDTQY
TRBJ2-1,TRBV29-1,SVEDDPSGQVYNEQF
TRBJ2-1,TRBV10-3,AIRAGTSGRSSYNEQF
TRBJ2-7,TRBV28,ASSSGGTGTYEQY